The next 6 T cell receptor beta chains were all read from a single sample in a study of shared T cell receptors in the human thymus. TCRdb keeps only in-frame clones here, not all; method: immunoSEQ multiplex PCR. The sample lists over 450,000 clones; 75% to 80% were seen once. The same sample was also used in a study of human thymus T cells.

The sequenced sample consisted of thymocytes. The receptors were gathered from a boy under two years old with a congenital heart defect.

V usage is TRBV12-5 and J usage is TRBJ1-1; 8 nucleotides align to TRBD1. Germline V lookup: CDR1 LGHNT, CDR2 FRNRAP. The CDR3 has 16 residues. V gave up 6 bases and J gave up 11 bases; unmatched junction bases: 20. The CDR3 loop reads CASGLNTGQGASVAFF. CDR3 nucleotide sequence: TGTGCTAGTGGCCTCAACACGGGGCAGGGGGCGTCGGTCGCTTTCTTT.

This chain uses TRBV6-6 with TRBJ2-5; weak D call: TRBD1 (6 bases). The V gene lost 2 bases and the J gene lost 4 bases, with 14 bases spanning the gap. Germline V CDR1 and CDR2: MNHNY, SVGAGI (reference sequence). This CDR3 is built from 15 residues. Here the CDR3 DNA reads TGTGCCAGCAGTTACAAGCGAGGGGGTATAGAGACCCAGTACTTC. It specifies CASSYKRGGIETQYF.

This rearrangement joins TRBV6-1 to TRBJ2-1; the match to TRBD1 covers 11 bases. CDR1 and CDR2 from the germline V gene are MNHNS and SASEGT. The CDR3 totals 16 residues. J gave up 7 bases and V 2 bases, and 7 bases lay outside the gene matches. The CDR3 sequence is CASSEPARDRGNEQFF. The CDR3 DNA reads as TGTGCCAGCAGTGAACCTGCGAGGGACAGGGGGAATGAGCAGTTCTTC.

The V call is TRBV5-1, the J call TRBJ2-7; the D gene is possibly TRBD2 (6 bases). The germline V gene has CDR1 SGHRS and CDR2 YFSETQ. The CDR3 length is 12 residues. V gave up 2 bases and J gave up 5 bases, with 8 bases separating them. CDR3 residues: CASSFRGNEQYF. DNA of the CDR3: TGCGCCAGCAGCTTCCGGGGGAACGAGCAGTACTTC. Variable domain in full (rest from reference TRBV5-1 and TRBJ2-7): KAGVTQTPRYLIKTRGQQVTLSCSPISGHRSVSWYQQTPGQGLQFLFEYFSETQRNKGNFPGRFSGRQFSNSRSEMNVSTLELGDSALYLCASSFRGNEQYFGPGTRLTVT.

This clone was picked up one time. The CDR3 bases are TGTGCTAGTGGTTCCCAGAGGGGGTGGCCTTCCGGAGATACGCAGTATTTT. Amino acid sequence: CASGSQRGWPSGDTQYF. The V and J genes are TRBV12-5 and TRBJ2-3; tentative D call: TRBD1 (6 bases). V lost 4 bases and J lost 5, with 22 bases in between. CDR3 length equals 17 residues. Germline V CDR1 and CDR2: LGHNT, FRNRAP.

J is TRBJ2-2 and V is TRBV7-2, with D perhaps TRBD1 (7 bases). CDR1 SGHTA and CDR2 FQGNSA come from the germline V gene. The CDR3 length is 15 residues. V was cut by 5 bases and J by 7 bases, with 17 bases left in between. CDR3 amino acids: CASSTGTAGSGELFF. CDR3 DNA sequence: TGTGCCAGCAGCACCGGGACAGCCGGGAGCGGGGAGCTGTTTTTT.